This TCR beta chain stems from a study of cytomegalovirus exposure and HLA in healthy donors. General study points: In a later analysis, V- and J-gene trimming of beta chains associated with a DCLRE1C missense variant, replicated independently. Researchers reportedly found TCR beta sequences accurately predicted most subjects' HLA-A and HLA-B alleles.

Vbeta (60) and Jbeta (13) primers were used in the PCR. Assay used: immunoSEQ multiplex PCR; TCRdb lists only in-frame clones, some missing. The data show about 170,000 clones, 65% to 80% seen once. The CDR3 covers 13 residues. In germline, CDR1 is SGHAT, CDR2 FQNNGV. V shed 3 bases and J shed 1 base, with 7 bases lying between them. As to this clone: What it recognizes is unknown.

V and J are TRBV11-2 and TRBJ2-7; no definite D call. This sequence originates from a female donor in good health and CMV-seronegative. The sequenced material came from PBMCs. In DNA form, the CDR3 reads TGTGCCAGCAGCTTGGGCAGGTCCTACGAGCAGTACTTC. Amino acid sequence: CASSLGRSYEQYF. Complete variable domain (other parts from reference TRBV11-2 and TRBJ2-7): EAGVAQSPRYKIIEKRQSVAFWCNPISGHATLYWYQQILGQGPKLLIQFQNNGVVDDSQLPKDRFSAERLKGVDSTLKIQPAKLEDSAVYLCASSLGRSYEQYFGPGTRLTVT.